This TCR beta chain is drawn from a study of OX40 agonist ivuxolimab in advanced cancers. Study-wide context: Ivuxolimab was an agonistic, fully human IgG2 monoclonal antibody directed against OX40 (CD134), a costimulatory receptor. Intravenous ivuxolimab was administered to patients every 2 weeks at six dose levels: 0.01, 0.1, 0.3, 1.5, 3 and 10 mg/kg. Of the approximately 50 dose-escalation patients, hepatocellular carcinoma was present in approximately 20, melanoma in roughly 15, renal cell carcinoma in 9 and head and neck cancer in 9. A male proportion of roughly 80% and a mean age of 60 years, ranging from 23 to 79, were recorded for the dose-escalation cohort. Patients were allowed to have had prior anti-PD-1, anti-PD-L1 or anti-CTLA-4 therapy, and more than 35% of the dose-escalation patients had been treated with checkpoint inhibitors. Three dose-escalation patients achieved partial responses, one with hepatocellular carcinoma and two with cutaneous melanoma. The point of sequencing TCRbeta in the periphery was to test whether ivuxolimab changed TCR sequence diversity and drove clonal T-cell expansion. The paper describes the monotherapy dose-escalation part (N of about 52 patients) of the phase I trial of ivuxolimab. Broader findings and caveats from the paper: At doses of 0.1 to 3.0 mg/kg, clonal expansion of both CD4+ and CD8+ T cells in blood was seen between baseline and week 6. Which antigens the clonally expanded peripheral T cells were specific for was not determined. Low levels of normalized T-cell clonal expansion were also seen in some patients who did not respond. Partial responders in the 0.1-3.0 mg/kg groups had among the lowest normalized peripheral clonal expansion, especially among CD8+ T cells. On average, CD8+ T cells showed more expanded clones than CD4+ T cells after ivuxolimab.

To note about this clone: Which antigen it targets is not known. Within one base of it there is no much larger clone, and no base qualities were kept.

Genomic DNA was isolated from the sorted cells so that the TCRbeta CDR3 region could be sequenced. The immunoSEQ Assay was used for sequencing of TCRbeta CDR3 regions. The table was pulled from immuneACCESS by TCRdb, which kept in-frame rearrangements only. Such tables lose some clones; where checked, under half of the loss comes from unresolved V genes, and the rest has no known cause. Across this sample there are 100,000 to 120,000 clones, with roughly 87% seen only once. The top ten hold 0.27% of the sample. The CDR3 sequence holds 12 residues, the cysteine and phenylalanine included. The only DNA kept is the CDR3, 36 bases in frame from the first base. CDR1 MDHEN and CDR2 SYDVKM are derived from the germline V gene. V drops 5 bases and J drops 9 bases, leaving 11 bases in between. The trial excluded patients who had a history of autoimmune disease or who were on systemic immunosuppression. Peripheral blood for TCR sequencing was drawn from every dose cohort at baseline, at cycle 4 day 1 and at cycle 7 day 1. The samples were taken from a phase I, first-in-human, multicenter, open-label dose-escalation trial of ivuxolimab. Adults with locally advanced or metastatic melanoma, renal cell, hepatocellular, or head and neck squamous cell carcinoma were enrolled in the trial. CD4+ and CD8+ T cells were sorted separately from peripheral blood before TCR sequencing.

The sequenced sample was CD4+ or CD8+ T cells sorted from blood, obtained in a trial of the OX40 agonist ivuxolimab. Rearrangement joined TRBV28 to TRBJ1-5, with the D gene uncertain. The source is an adult with an advanced solid tumor such as melanoma, head and neck, liver or kidney cancer. The DNA is TGTGCCAGCAGTCTTCGGGTTGGGCCCCAGCATTTT. This encodes CASSLRVGPQHF.